This is a list of T cell receptor beta chains from one sample in a study of cytomegalovirus exposure and HLA in healthy donors. Data came from immunoSEQ multiplex PCR; TCRdb stores just in-frame clones and leaves some out. The sample shows some 180,000 clones, under 80% of them seen only once. The specimen sequenced was PBMCs. The receptors stem from a young woman in good health and CMV-seropositive. CDR3s include the opening cysteine and the closing phenylalanine or tryptophan. The D gene is left open where the match is weak. Rows give clone size only sometimes, using once, few, many, or a class for an expanded clone.

J | size | V | D | CDR3 | DNA
TRBJ2-6 | NA | TRBV7-9 | NA | CSSSLGGARAGANVLTF | TGTTCCAGCAGCTTAGGCGGGGCCCGGGCTGGGGCCAACGTCCTGACTTTC
TRBJ2-3 | few | TRBV7-6 | NA | CASSLVAGASTDTQYF | TGTGCCAGCAGCTTAGTGGCGGGGGCTAGCACAGATACGCAGTATTTT
TRBJ2-2 | NA | TRBV5-1 | NA | CASSLVEGALGELFF | TGCGCCAGCAGCTTGGTTGAAGGGGCTCTGGGGGAGCTGTTTTTT
TRBJ1-5 | NA | TRBV7-9 | NA | CASSLSSGMTNQPQHF | TGTGCCAGCAGCTTAAGTAGCGGCATGACGAATCAGCCCCAGCATTTT
TRBJ2-1 | NA | TRBV28 | TRBD2 | CASSTRTSSYNEQFF | TGTGCCAGCAGCACAAGGACTAGCTCCTACAATGAGCAGTTCTTC
TRBJ2-2 | NA | TRBV5-4 | TRBD2 | CASSPPGSGGAGELFF | TGTGCCAGCAGCCCGCCTGGTAGCGGGGGGGCCGGGGAGCTGTTTTTT
TRBJ2-7 | NA | TRBV7-9 | NA | CSSSLVVLGEQYF | TGTTCCAGCAGCTTAGTGGTACTCGGCGAGCAGTACTTC
TRBJ1-3 | NA | TRBV7-9 | TRBD1 | CASSLAGTADSGNTIYF | TGTGCCAGCAGCTTAGCCGGGACAGCCGACTCTGGAAACACCATATATTTT
TRBJ2-3 | NA | TRBV6-5 | TRBD2 | CASRWTSRSTDTQYF | TGTGCCAGCAGGTGGACTAGCCGCAGCACAGATACGCAGTATTTT
TRBJ2-1 | NA | TRBV9 | NA | CASSGAGSYNEQFF | TGTGCCAGCAGCGGGGCCGGATCCTACAATGAGCAGTTCTTC
TRBJ1-5 | NA | TRBV18 | NA | CASSPRASAYSNQPQHF | TGTGCCAGCTCACCAAGAGCTTCCGCATATAGCAATCAGCCCCAGCATTTT
TRBJ2-1 | NA | TRBV14 | TRBD2 | CASSRPGLAAYNEQFF | TGTGCCAGCAGCCGCCCGGGACTAGCGGCCTACAATGAGCAGTTCTTC
TRBJ2-1 | NA | TRBV10-3 | NA | CAIRTDRIDYNEQFF | TGTGCCATCAGAACCGACAGGATCGATTACAATGAGCAGTTCTTC
TRBJ1-1 | NA | TRBV29-1 | NA | CTVTTTVNTEAFF | TGCACCGTCACAACGACAGTGAACACTGAAGCTTTCTTT
TRBJ2-5 | NA | TRBV28 | TRBD2 | CASSLGGAGEQETQYF | TGTGCCAGCAGTTTAGGCGGAGCGGGGGAACAAGAGACCCAGTACTTC
TRBJ1-1 | NA | TRBV9 | TRBD1 | CASSVALQGGDTEAFF | TGTGCCAGCAGCGTAGCCCTACAGGGGGGGGACACTGAAGCTTTCTTT
TRBJ2-1 | NA | TRBV19 | TRBD1 | CASSSSGTGFSYNEQFF | TGTGCCAGTAGCTCCTCCGGGACAGGGTTTTCCTACAATGAGCAGTTCTTC
TRBJ1-2 | NA | TRBV18 | TRBD1 | CASSPVGRGNYGYTF | TGTGCCAGCTCACCAGTGGGCAGGGGGAACTATGGCTACACCTTC
TRBJ2-7 | NA | TRBV6-1 | NA | CASKGAADVGEQYF | TGTGCCAGCAAAGGGGCCGCGGACGTCGGCGAGCAGTACTTC
TRBJ2-2 | once | TRBV2 | TRBD2 | CASSGRGGRGGELFF | TGTGCCAGCAGTGGGCGGGGGGGCCGAGGCGGGGAGCTGTTTTTT
TRBJ2-2 | NA | TRBV9 | NA | CASSARTNTGELFF | TGTGCCAGCAGCGCCCGTACGAACACCGGGGAGCTGTTTTTT
TRBJ2-5 | NA | TRBV9 | TRBD1 | CASSLWTGEETQYF | TGTGCCAGCAGCCTTTGGACAGGGGAAGAGACCCAGTACTTC
TRBJ2-7 | NA | TRBV28 | TRBD1 | CASSLFPRRTGGNEQYF | TGTGCCAGCAGTTTATTCCCCCGTAGGACAGGGGGAAACGAGCAGTACTTC
TRBJ1-4 | NA | TRBV7-9 | NA | CASSRGHRNEKLFF | TGTGCCAGCAGCCGGGGACACCGTAATGAAAAACTGTTTTTT
TRBJ2-7 | NA | TRBV28 | NA | CASLGVYEQYF | TGTGCCAGTTTAGGAGTTTACGAGCAGTACTTC
TRBJ2-2 | few | TRBV4-3 | NA | CASSQDSVELFF | TGCGCCAGCAGCCAAGATTCCGTAGAGCTGTTTTTT
TRBJ2-3 | NA | TRBV7-9 | NA | CASSLGYARVTDTQYF | TGTGCCAGCAGCTTAGGATATGCCAGGGTTACAGATACGCAGTATTTT
TRBJ2-3 | NA | TRBV7-2 | TRBD1 | CASGMDRAGTDTQYF | TGTGCCAGCGGTATGGACAGGGCGGGGACAGATACGCAGTATTTT
TRBJ2-2 | once | TRBV5-5 | NA | CASSRGANTGELFF | TGTGCCAGCAGCAGGGGCGCGAACACCGGGGAGCTGTTTTTT
TRBJ1-6 | NA | TRBV7-2 | NA | CASSLARGLDWVSYNSPLHF | TGTGCCAGCAGCTTAGCGCGAGGTTTAGACTGGGTCAGCTATAATTCACCCCTCCACTTT
TRBJ2-7 | NA | TRBV11-2 | TRBD2 | CASSLGLAGDQQYF | TGTGCCAGCAGCTTAGGACTAGCGGGGGATCAGCAGTACTTC
TRBJ2-7 | NA | TRBV18 | TRBD1 | CASSPDRDEQYF | TGTGCCAGCTCACCGGACAGGGACGAGCAGTACTTC
TRBJ2-6 | NA | TRBV9 | NA | CASTGTESGANGLTF | TGTGCCAGCACCGGAACGGAGTCTGGGGCCAACGGCCTGACTTTC